The 21 T cell receptor beta chains in this list originate from one sample, sequenced in a study of blood T cell repertoires in COVID-19. Clones were sequenced by immunoSEQ multiplex PCR, and TCRdb holds only the in-frame ones, with some missing. The sample includes about 270,000 clones, roughly 90% of them seen just once. The source material was peripheral blood. These receptors were collected from a man aged 55-75 years who had recovered from COVID-19.

The V call is TRBV7-9, the J call TRBJ1-5; D unresolved. Germline CDR1 reads SEHNR; CDR2 reads FQNEAQ (reference sequence). The V end lost 5 bases, the J end lost 7 bases, and 15 bases lay between the germline ends. The CDR3 covers 14 residues. The CDR3 here is CASSPGWGEQPQHF. CDR3 DNA: TGTGCCAGCAGCCCTGGGTGGGGAGAGCAGCCCCAGCATTTT.

V and J are TRBV11-2 and TRBJ2-3, with D possibly TRBD2 on 6 matching bases. Germline values: CDR1 SGHAT, CDR2 FQNNGV. The CDR3 extends over 14 amino acids. V was trimmed by 5 bases and J by 6 bases, leaving 15 bases between them. CDR3 nucleotides: TGTGCCAGCAGCCTGGACTACTCCCTTGATACGCAGTATTTT. Translating it yields CASSLDYSLDTQYF.

This clone has a handful of counts. Written as DNA, the CDR3 is TGCGCCAGCAGCTTGACCTCAGTAAACTACCAATACAATGAGCAGTTCTTC. Translating gives CASSLTSVNYQYNEQFF. J is TRBJ2-1 and V is TRBV5-1; no clear D gene. The V end lost 1 base, the J end lost 4 bases, and 18 bases lay between the germline ends. Germline V gives CDR1 SGHRS, CDR2 YFSETQ. This CDR3 is built from 17 residues.

The rearrangement uses TRBV3-1 (or the pseudogene TRBV3-2) and TRBJ2-6; D unresolved. V lost 4 bases and J lost 0, with 7 bases in between. The CDR3 sequence is 15 residues long. Germline CDR1 LGHDT, CDR2 YNNKEL (reference sequence). The CDR3 is CASSPPSSGANVLTF. The CDR3 bases are TGTGCCAGCAGCCCTCCCAGCTCTGGGGCCAACGTCCTGACTTTC.

V usage is TRBV30 and J usage is TRBJ2-7; 11 bases line up with TRBD2. Germline-derived CDR1 and CDR2 are GTSNPN and SVGIG (reference sequence). The CDR3 sequence is 15 residues long. The J segment lost 5 bases and the V segment lost 7 bases, leaving 13 bases of the junction unmatched. CDR3 sequence: CALRASGGPRHEQYF. In nucleotides, the CDR3 is TGTGCCTTGAGGGCTAGCGGGGGGCCCAGGCACGAGCAGTACTTC.

The chain joins TRBV14 to TRBJ1-1; tentatively, D is TRBD1 (6 bases). CDR3 length equals 13 residues. Between the trimmed V and J ends, which lost 4 bases and 5 bases, there was a span of 11 bases. Germline V gene data show CDR1 as SGHDN and CDR2 as FVKESK. The CDR3 sequence is CASSRDIMTEAFF. Written as DNA, the CDR3 is TGTGCCAGCAGCCGGGACATTATGACTGAAGCTTTCTTT.

The chain employs TRBV2 and TRBJ1-1; 7 bases are shared with TRBD1. V was pared by 6 bases and J by 0 bases, with 7 bases of the junction left unmatched. CDR1 is SNHLY and CDR2 is FYNNEI in the germline V gene. The CDR3 has 15 residues. The CDR3 loop reads CASRIQGNMNTEAFF. The CDR3 DNA reads TGTGCCAGCAGGATACAGGGGAACATGAACACTGAAGCTTTCTTT.

The chain joins TRBV11-2 to TRBJ2-3; 9 nucleotides line up with TRBD2. The CDR3 consists of 15 residues. Germline CDR1 reads SGHAT; CDR2 reads FQNNGV. Losses at the gene ends were 5 bases for V and 5 bases for J; bases not matched to a gene: 8. The CDR3 region is CASSPIAGVLDTQYF. CDR3 in DNA: TGTGCCAGCAGCCCAATAGCGGGGGTTTTAGATACGCAGTATTTT.

In DNA, the CDR3 is TGTGCCAGCAGCTCCGGGACAGAGGACGAAAAACTGTTTTTT. This codes for CASSSGTEDEKLFF. The rearrangement uses TRBV9 and TRBJ1-4; 7 bases fit TRBD1. The V gene's germline CDR1 is SGDLS and CDR2 YYNGEE. V was pared by 4 bases and J by 8 bases, with 8 bases of the junction left unmatched. This CDR3 is built from 14 residues.

The genes are TRBV12-3 or TRBV12-4 and TRBJ1-1; D is undetermined. V was shortened by 4 bases and J by 4 bases, with 10 bases between the two germline ends. The CDR3 is made up of 13 amino acids. The CDR3 DNA is TGTGCCAGCAGTTACGACCGAGGCACTGAAGCTTTCTTT. It is translated as CASSYDRGTEAFF.

The rearrangement links TRBV6-6 to TRBJ1-6, with D tentatively TRBD1 (6 bases). Trimming left V 5 bases short and J 0 bases short, with 11 bases between. CDR3 length: 16 amino acids. Germline V gives CDR1 MNHNY, CDR2 SVGAGI (reference sequence). CDR3 nucleotides: TGTGCCAGCAGTCGACAGGCACTCTCCTATAATTCACCCCTCCACTTT. This encodes CASSRQALSYNSPLHF.

In this sample, this clone turned up once. The chain is built from TRBV19 and TRBJ2-4; D is unresolved. The CDR3 has 14 residues. V shed 5 bases and J shed 9 bases, with 17 bases lying between them. Germline values: CDR1 LNHDA, CDR2 SQIVND (reference sequence). Here the CDR3 reads CASSPFPQVPIQYF. Written as DNA, the CDR3 is TGTGCCAGTAGTCCCTTTCCCCAGGTGCCCATTCAGTACTTC.

The chain uses TRBV7-8 and TRBJ1-2; the D gene is possibly TRBD1 (6 bases). The CDR3 is 13 amino acids. Germline-derived CDR1 and CDR2 are SGHVS and FQNEAQ. The V end was cut by 5 bases, the J end by 6 bases, with 13 bases between. This chain's CDR3 is CASSPFNRDGYTF. CDR3 sequence (DNA): TGTGCCAGCAGCCCGTTCAACAGGGATGGCTACACCTTC.

The V and J genes are TRBV10-3 and TRBJ2-3, with a weak D call TRBD2 (6 bases). Germline CDR1 is ENHRY and CDR2 is SYGVKD. V lost 6 bases, J lost 1 base, and 14 bases lay in between. The CDR3 sequence is 15 residues long. The CDR3 reads CAIRAWRGGTDTQYF. CDR3 nucleotides: TGTGCCATCAGGGCTTGGCGGGGAGGCACAGATACGCAGTATTTT.

The gene calls are TRBV7-9 and TRBJ1-2; 9 nucleotides agree with TRBD1. V was pared by 6 bases and J by 2 bases, with 4 bases of the junction left unmatched. The CDR3 covers 14 residues. CDR1 is SEHNR and CDR2 is FQNEAQ in the germline V gene (reference sequence). The CDR3 loop is CASRFGQGNYGYTF. The CDR3 nucleotides read TGTGCCAGCAGATTTGGACAGGGGAACTATGGCTACACCTTC.

The V and J genes are TRBV5-1 and TRBJ2-5; possible D gene TRBD1, 6 bases. The ends were cut back, 1 base at V and 1 base at J, with 11 bases in the middle. This CDR3 comprises 15 residues. CDR1 is SGHRS and CDR2 is YFSETQ in the germline V gene. CDR3: CASSLRATGQETQYF. The CDR3 DNA sequence: TGCGCCAGCAGCTTGAGGGCGACAGGCCAAGAGACCCAGTACTTC.

This rearrangement joins TRBV3-1 (or the pseudogene TRBV3-2) to TRBJ1-1; D is uncertain. The CDR3 is 14 amino acids. Per germline, CDR1 LGHDT and CDR2 YNNKEL (reference sequence). Deletions cut 6 bases from V and 1 base from J, with 12 bases between. This chain's CDR3 is CASRSRLGNTEAFF. The CDR3, as DNA: TGTGCCAGCAGGAGCAGGTTGGGGAACACTGAAGCTTTCTTT.

V usage is TRBV7-3 and J usage is TRBJ2-7; tentative D call: TRBD2 (7 bases). Trimming removed 5 bases from V and 5 bases from J, with 16 bases in between. The CDR3 is 14 residues long. In germline, CDR1 is SGHTA, CDR2 FQGTGA. The CDR3 DNA sequence: TGTGCCAGCAGCCCAACGGGGGGCGGAGACGAGCAGTACTTC. It translates to CASSPTGGGDEQYF. Full variable domain (rest looked up from reference TRBV7-3 and TRBJ2-7): GAGVSQTPSNKVTEKGKYVELRCDPISGHTALYWYRQSLGQGPEFLIYFQGTGAADDSGLPNDRFFAVRPEGSVSTLKIQRTERGDSAVYLCASSPTGGGDEQYFGPGTRLTVT.

The chain uses TRBV5-1 and TRBJ1-5; 7 bases match TRBD1. CDR3 length: 14 amino acids. With 4 bases clipped from V and 7 bases from J, the junction kept 8 bases outside the gene matches. Germline CDR1 reads SGHRS; CDR2 reads YFSETQ. DNA of the CDR3: TGCGCCAGCAGCGCCGGGACAGAGGGGCAGCCCCAGCATTTT. It specifies CASSAGTEGQPQHF. Filled out from reference TRBV5-1 and TRBJ1-5, the complete variable domain reads KAGVTQTPRYLIKTRGQQVTLSCSPISGHRSVSWYQQTPGQGLQFLFEYFSETQRNKGNFPGRFSGRQFSNSRSEMNVSTLELGDSALYLCASSAGTEGQPQHFGDGTRLSIL.

This chain uses TRBV6-7 with TRBJ2-7, with D possibly matching TRBD2 (7 bases). TRBV6-7 is assigned to the ORF class and has an uncertain function. With 6 bases removed from V and 2 bases from J, the gap between germline ends came to 14 bases. The CDR3 contains 14 residues. CDR3 nucleotide sequence: TGTGCCAGCAGGAGAGGGGGGGGTACCTACGAGCAGTACTTC. It codes for CASRRGGGTYEQYF.

The chain links TRBV5-4 to TRBJ2-7; possible D gene TRBD1, 6 bases. From germline, CDR1 is SGHNT and CDR2 YYREEE (reference sequence). The germline V and J ends were trimmed by 0 bases and 0 bases, with 10 bases remaining between them. The CDR3 length is 15 residues. CDR3 region: CASSLVGGSSYEQYF. The CDR3 DNA follows: TGTGCCAGCAGCTTGGTTGGGGGCAGCTCCTACGAGCAGTACTTC.